This record concerns one T cell receptor beta chain sequence. In the authors' methods: Quantification of nucleated cells was approximated via reference gene primer amplification. Generated by immunoSEQ multiplex PCR, the TCRdb table keeps only in-frame clones and is missing some. Clone size and the V and J calls come from that table; the DNA yielded D and trimming. Of about 220,000 clones in the sample, 85% to 90% were seen once. The sample belongs to a study of blood T cell repertoires in COVID-19. Across the whole study: Sources were T cells, B-cell-depleted T cells, or PBMCs; the material itself was cDNA or gDNA.

Seattle's cohort entered during active infection and was followed longitudinally. Germline V lookup: CDR1 MNHEY, CDR2 SVGEGT. Trimming took 6 bases from V and 0 from J, leaving 15 bases between them. There are 16 residues in the CDR3. Input material: peripheral blood. This TCR derives from a woman aged 50 to 65 with COVID-19, enrolled during active disease. J is TRBJ1-3 and V is TRBV6-2 or TRBV6-3, with D perhaps TRBD1 (6 bases). The CDR3 loop reads CASSPGQTFSGNTIYF. DNA of the CDR3: TGTGCCAGCAGCCCCGGACAGACGTTCTCTGGAAACACCATATATTTT.